Each of the 2 T cell receptor beta chains below was sequenced from the same sample in a study of T cell responses to AZD1222 COVID-19 vaccine. Generated by immunoSEQ multiplex PCR, the TCRdb table keeps only in-frame clones and is missing some. The table includes roughly 96,000 clones, about 89% detected once. The sample in question was peripheral blood, obtained on day 0 of AZD1222 vaccination. The receptors shown here come from an adult in good health.

This clone was picked up a small number of times. This sequence joins TRBV6-5 and TRBJ1-3, with a tentative D call TRBD1 (6 bases). Trimming took off 4 bases at V and 4 bases at J, with 8 bases between the two ends. The CDR3 has 13 residues. Germline V gene data show CDR1 as MNHEY and CDR2 as SVGAGI. The chain's CDR3 is CASSLRGGNTIYF. Here the CDR3 DNA reads TGTGCCAGCAGTTTAAGGGGGGGAAACACCATATATTTT.

This rearrangement joins TRBV28 to TRBJ2-7; TRBD1 matches 11 bases. CDR1 MDHEN and CDR2 SYDVKM come from the germline V gene. The CDR3 spans 16 residues. V shed 6 bases, J shed 4 bases, and the junction held 11 bases outside the gene matches. In DNA, the CDR3 is TGTGCCAGCAGACTGGGCCCCGGACAGGGGGCATACGAGCAGTACTTC. Translation gives CASRLGPGQGAYEQYF.